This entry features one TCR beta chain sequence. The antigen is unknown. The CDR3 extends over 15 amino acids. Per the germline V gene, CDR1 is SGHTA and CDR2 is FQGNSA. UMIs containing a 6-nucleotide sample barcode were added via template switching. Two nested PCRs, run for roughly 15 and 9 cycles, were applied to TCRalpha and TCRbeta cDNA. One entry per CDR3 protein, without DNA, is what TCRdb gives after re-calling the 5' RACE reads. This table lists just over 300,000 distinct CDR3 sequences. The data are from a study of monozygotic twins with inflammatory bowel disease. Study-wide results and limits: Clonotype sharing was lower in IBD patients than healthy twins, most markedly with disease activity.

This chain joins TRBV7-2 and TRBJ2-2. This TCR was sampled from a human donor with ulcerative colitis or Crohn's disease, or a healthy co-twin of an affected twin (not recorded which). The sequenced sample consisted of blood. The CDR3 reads CASSTSGRVTGELFF.